These 30 T cell receptor beta chains were sequenced from one sample in a study of T cell responses to AZD1222 COVID-19 vaccine. Profiling relied on immunoSEQ multiplex PCR, and the TCRdb table lists in-frame clones only, not all of them. The sample lists 60,000 to 100,000 clones, 92% occurring once. Sequencing used peripheral blood, obtained on day 0 of MenACWY control vaccination. The receptor source for this set is an adult in good health.

A word on this clone: One end of the junction is discordant with germline, which a read error may explain. V and J are TRBV7-7 and TRBJ2-5; D may be TRBD1 (5 bases). This CDR3 comprises 16 residues. Germline loops: CDR1 SSHAT, CDR2 FNYEAQ (reference sequence). This CDR3 is CASSVAPGRVQETQYF. In nucleotides, the CDR3 is TGTGCCAGCAGCGTAGCCCCCGGCAGGGTACAAGAGACCCAGTACTTC.

V and J are TRBV28 and TRBJ2-7; possibly TRBD1 or TRBD2 for D (5 bases each). Germline values: CDR1 MDHEN, CDR2 SYDVKM. The CDR3 has 14 residues. The V and J ends lost 6 bases and 7 bases respectively, with 19 bases between them. DNA for the CDR3: TGTGCCAGCAGCCATAACACCGGGACCCAAGAGCAGTACTTC. Amino acids: CASSHNTGTQEQYF.

This clone was counted a single time. The V call is TRBV19, the J call TRBJ2-2, with 9 positions matching TRBD2. Germline V CDR1 and CDR2: LNHDA, SQIVND (reference sequence). The CDR3 contains 16 residues. The J segment lost 5 bases and the V segment lost 5 bases, leaving 9 bases of the junction unmatched. The CDR3 region is CASSVISGRGTGELFF. The CDR3 DNA reads TGTGCCAGTAGTGTAATTAGCGGGAGAGGAACCGGGGAGCTGTTTTTT. Full variable domain (outside the CDR3, taken from reference TRBV19 and TRBJ2-2): DGGITQSPKYLFRKEGQNVTLSCEQNLNHDAMYWYRQDPGQGLRLIYYSQIVNDFQKGDIAEGYSVSREKKESFPLTVTSAQKNPTAFYLCASSVISGRGTGELFFGEGSRLTVL.

On this clone: The sample carries other DNA sequences with the same CDR3. The CDR3 sequence is CASSRGNEKLFF. The CDR3 nucleotides read TGTGCCAGCAGCAGAGGTAATGAAAAACTGTTTTTT. This sequence joins TRBV12-3 or TRBV12-4 and TRBJ1-4; D is unresolved. V was clipped by 6 bases and J by 4 bases, with 6 bases between them. The CDR3 has 12 amino acids.

This sequence joins TRBV3-1 (or the pseudogene TRBV3-2) and TRBJ2-5, with TRBD2 matching 12 bases. This CDR3 contains 17 residues. Germline V gives CDR1 LGHDT, CDR2 YNNKEL (reference sequence). V dropped 1 base and J dropped 4; count of bases not matched to a gene: 7. This chain's CDR3 is CASSQGSLLAGGETQYF. For the CDR3, the DNA is TGTGCCAGCAGCCAAGGAAGTCTACTAGCGGGAGGAGAGACCCAGTACTTC.

The chain couples TRBV29-1 to TRBJ2-5; the match to TRBD2 covers 7 bases. Per the germline V gene, CDR1 is SQVTM and CDR2 is ANQGSEA. The CDR3 consists of 12 residues. V lost 6 bases to trimming and J lost 5 bases; unmatched junction nucleotides: 6. The CDR3 loop reads CSVGGGLETQYF. The CDR3 region has the DNA TGCAGCGTGGGGGGAGGGTTGGAGACCCAGTACTTC.

The J gene is TRBJ2-1, the V gene TRBV24-1, with 10 nucleotides matching TRBD1. With V trimmed by 4 bases and J by 4 bases, 9 bases remained unmatched. Germline CDR1 reads KGHDR; CDR2 reads SFDVKD. The CDR3 has 17 amino acids. The CDR3 here is CATSDSLRTGGYNEQFF. CDR3 in DNA: TGTGCCACCAGTGACAGCCTTAGGACAGGGGGATACAATGAGCAGTTCTTC.

V usage is TRBV7-9 and J usage is TRBJ2-7, with TRBD1 matching 8 bases. After removal of 4 bases from V and 1 base from J, the junction contained 6 bases not matched to a gene. The length of the CDR3 is 15 residues. Germline lookup yields CDR1 SEHNR and CDR2 FQNEAQ (reference sequence). CDR3 in DNA: TGTGCCAGCAGCTCAGATGACAGGGGATCCTACGAGCAGTACTTC. Its translation: CASSSDDRGSYEQYF.

The V call is TRBV5-1, the J call TRBJ2-1; 12 bases fit TRBD2. Trimming took 4 bases from V and 4 from J; bases not matched to a gene: 3. CDR1 is SGHRS and CDR2 is YFSETQ in the germline V gene. The CDR3 runs 15 residues. The CDR3, as DNA: TGCGCCAGCAGCGCACTAGCGGGGGGATACAATGAGCAGTTCTTC. Translation gives CASSALAGGYNEQFF.

The rearrangement uses TRBV12-3 or TRBV12-4 and TRBJ1-1; D is perhaps TRBD1 (5 bases). The germline V and J ends were trimmed by 6 bases and 11 bases, with 13 bases remaining between them. This CDR3 comprises 11 residues. CDR3 sequence: CASSQGRLAFF. The CDR3 nucleotides read TGTGCCAGCAGCCAGGGACGGTTGGCTTTCTTT.

This clone was seen a handful of times. The chain carries TRBV2 and TRBJ2-5; TRBD2 might be the D (6 bases). The germline gives CDR1 SNHLY, CDR2 FYNNEI. This CDR3 is built from 12 residues. V was trimmed by 1 base and J by 8 bases, leaving 8 bases between them. CDR3 DNA: TGTGCCAGCAGTGAAGACGCGGGAACCCAGTACTTC. It yields the protein CASSEDAGTQYF.

This sequence joins TRBV7-6 and TRBJ2-2; D is uncertain. CDR1 and CDR2 (germline): SGHVS, FNYEAQ. The CDR3 contains 13 residues. V dropped 5 bases and J dropped 6 bases, with 10 bases sitting between them. In DNA, the CDR3 is TGTGCCAGCAGCCCTACATCAGCCGGGGAGCTGTTTTTT. It encodes CASSPTSAGELFF.

The gene calls are TRBV6-2 or TRBV6-3 and TRBJ2-1; TRBD2 matches 13 bases. The V segment lost 2 bases and the J segment 4 bases; nucleotides outside the gene matches: 2. The CDR3 spans 16 residues. From germline, CDR1 is MNHEY and CDR2 SVGEGT. DNA for the CDR3: TGTGCCAGCAGTTACCCGGGACTAGCGGGATACAATGAGCAGTTCTTC. This translates into CASSYPGLAGYNEQFF.

The rearrangement uses TRBV3-1 (or the pseudogene TRBV3-2) and TRBJ1-5, with no clear D. Trimming removed 3 bases at V and 5 bases at J, with 8 bases between. Per the germline V gene, CDR1 is LGHDT and CDR2 is YNNKEL (reference sequence). The CDR3 is made up of 13 amino acids. Written as DNA, the CDR3 is TGTGCCAGCAGCCAGGGGTCGGATCAGCCCCAGCATTTT. Its protein product is CASSQGSDQPQHF.

The rearrangement uses TRBV2 and TRBJ2-7; possibly TRBD2 for D (6 bases). Deletions cut 6 bases from V and 3 bases from J, with 15 bases between. Germline loops: CDR1 SNHLY, CDR2 FYNNEI. This CDR3 spans 14 amino acids. The chain's CDR3 is CASSQGTSYYEQYF. Written as DNA, the CDR3 is TGTGCCAGCAGCCAAGGGACTTCATACTACGAGCAGTACTTC.

J is TRBJ1-1 and V is TRBV29-1; D uncertain. This CDR3 contains 12 residues. V lost 5 bases to trimming and J lost 2 bases, with 9 bases between them. CDR1 SQVTM and CDR2 ANQGSEA come from the germline V gene. The CDR3 nucleotides read TGCAGCGTTTGGAGTGGAAACACTGAAGCTTTCTTT. This sequence encodes CSVWSGNTEAFF.

The V gene is TRBV5-5, the J gene TRBJ2-5, with 8 bases that match TRBD2. The V segment lost 2 bases and the J segment 4 bases; nucleotides outside the gene matches: 4. The CDR3 is 14 amino acids. The V gene's germline CDR1 is SGHKS and CDR2 YYEKEE (reference sequence). The CDR3 loop is CASSLAGVRETQYF. The CDR3 nucleotides are TGTGCCAGCAGCTTAGCGGGAGTTAGAGAGACCCAGTACTTC.

The J gene is TRBJ1-6, the V gene TRBV3-1 (or the pseudogene TRBV3-2); D uncertain. V gave up 1 base and J gave up 7 bases, with 8 bases separating them. Germline lookup yields CDR1 LGHDT and CDR2 YNNKEL (reference sequence). This CDR3 has 14 amino acids. In nucleotides, the CDR3 is TGTGCCAGCAGCCAAGTCGAAGTAAATTCACCCCTCCACTTT. Protein sequence: CASSQVEVNSPLHF.

This chain links TRBV19 with TRBJ2-7; perhaps TRBD2 as D (5 bases). Trimming took 5 bases from V and 3 from J, leaving 14 bases between them. The CDR3 loop spans 14 amino acids. Germline values: CDR1 LNHDA, CDR2 SQIVND (reference sequence). CDR3 nucleotides: TGTGCCAGTAGTGTCAACGGACTCAACTACGAGCAGTACTTC. Translated: CASSVNGLNYEQYF. Looking up the rest from reference TRBV19 and TRBJ2-7 gives the full variable domain: DGGITQSPKYLFRKEGQNVTLSCEQNLNHDAMYWYRQDPGQGLRLIYYSQIVNDFQKGDIAEGYSVSREKKESFPLTVTSAQKNPTAFYLCASSVNGLNYEQYFGPGTRLTVT.

The rearrangement links TRBV11-2 to TRBJ1-6; D is unresolved. The V end was cut by 3 bases, the J end by 0 bases, with 12 bases between. CDR1 is SGHAT and CDR2 is FQNNGV in the germline V gene. The CDR3 contains 17 residues. The CDR3 nucleotides are TGTGCCAGCAGCTTGGCCGGGATGAGCTCCTATAATTCACCCCTCCACTTT. Translated: CASSLAGMSSYNSPLHF.

This chain joins TRBV5-8 and TRBJ1-4; the D is unclear. Trimming removed 2 bases at V and 5 bases at J, with 13 bases between. CDR3 length equals 15 residues. Germline V gene sequence: CDR1 SGHTS, CDR2 YDEGEE. As DNA, the CDR3 is TGTGCCAGCAGCTTTGAGGCTTCACTAAATGAAAAACTGTTTTTT. It codes for CASSFEASLNEKLFF.

The rearrangement uses TRBV19 and TRBJ2-2; D is possibly TRBD1 (6 bases). The CDR3 extends over 13 amino acids. V lost 5 bases to trimming and J lost 6 bases, with 10 bases between them. From germline, CDR1 is LNHDA and CDR2 SQIVND (reference sequence). This CDR3 reads CASSPTGAGELFF. The CDR3 nucleotides are TGTGCCAGTAGTCCGACAGGTGCCGGGGAGCTGTTTTTT.

CDR3 residues: CASRGQGLGDEKLFF. In nucleotides, the CDR3 is TGTGCCAGCAGGGGACAGGGGTTGGGTGACGAAAAACTGTTTTTT. The chain has TRBV28 and TRBJ1-4; 10 bases fit TRBD1. This CDR3 has 15 residues. Losses at the gene ends were 6 bases for V and 8 bases for J; bases not matched to a gene: 9. Germline CDR1 MDHEN, CDR2 SYDVKM.

This clone is a singleton in its sample. The chain carries TRBV24-1 and TRBJ2-5; TRBD2 might be the D (6 bases). The germline V gene has CDR1 KGHDR and CDR2 SFDVKD. V shed 1 base and J shed 2 bases, with 10 bases lying between them. The CDR3 spans 15 residues. CDR3 in DNA: TGTGCCACCAGTGATTTTGGTGGGACTCAAGAGACCCAGTACTTC. This gives the protein CATSDFGGTQETQYF.

This chain links TRBV7-9 with TRBJ2-5, with a tentative D call TRBD1 (5 bases). The CDR3 has 15 amino acids. V lost 2 bases and J 1 base, leaving 11 bases between the germline ends. From germline, CDR1 is SEHNR and CDR2 FQNEAQ (reference sequence). In nucleotides, the CDR3 is TGTGCCAGCAGCTTAAGCAGCCAGGGCCAAGAGACCCAGTACTTC. This sequence encodes CASSLSSQGQETQYF.

This sequence joins TRBV5-4 and TRBJ2-2; TRBD2 aligns across 8 bases. The CDR3 contains 16 residues. CDR1 is SGHNT and CDR2 is YYREEE in the germline V gene (reference sequence). The V gene end was trimmed by 3 bases and the J gene end by 0 bases; junction bases not matched to a gene: 4. CDR3 DNA: TGTGCCAGCAGCTGGGCGGGGGGTCCGAACACCGGGGAGCTGTTTTTT. Its translation is CASSWAGGPNTGELFF.

J is TRBJ1-2 and V is TRBV29-1; 12 bases align to TRBD1. Germline CDR1 is SQVTM and CDR2 is ANQGSEA. Trimming took 3 bases from V and 7 from J; bases not matched to a gene: 6. CDR3 length: 14 amino acids. This chain's CDR3 is CSVDEGQGASGYTF. The CDR3 nucleotides read TGCAGCGTTGACGAGGGACAGGGGGCGTCTGGCTACACCTTC.

V and J are TRBV11-1 and TRBJ2-7, with D uncertain. The CDR3 totals 11 residues. The V end lost 5 bases, the J end lost 3 bases, and 5 bases lay between the germline ends. Per the germline V gene, CDR1 is SGHAT and CDR2 is FQDESV (reference sequence). The CDR3: CASSHLYEQYF. The CDR3 nucleotides read TGTGCCAGCAGCCACCTCTACGAGCAGTACTTC.

The sample holds one count of this clone. The V gene is TRBV7-2, the J gene TRBJ1-1; D gene unclear. The CDR3 spans 13 residues. Deletions cut 5 bases from V and 7 bases from J, with 14 bases between. Germline CDR1 SGHTA, CDR2 FQGNSA. CDR3 region: CASSRFGPDEAFF. The CDR3 nucleotides are TGTGCCAGCAGCCGGTTCGGCCCGGATGAAGCTTTCTTT. Drawing the rest from reference TRBV7-2 and TRBJ1-1, the complete variable domain is GAGVSQSPSNKVTEKGKDVELRCDPISGHTALYWYRQSLGQGLEFLIYFQGNSAPDKSGLPSDRFSAERTGGSVSTLTIQRTQQEDSAVYLCASSRFGPDEAFFGQGTRLTVV.

The chain joins TRBV14 to TRBJ2-5; D remains unclear. The ends were cut back, 1 base at V and 4 bases at J, with 4 bases in the middle. CDR3 size: 12 residues. Germline CDR1 and CDR2: SGHDN and FVKESK. In nucleotides, the CDR3 is TGTGCCAGCAGCCAAGTTCTAGAGACCCAGTACTTC. Protein sequence: CASSQVLETQYF.